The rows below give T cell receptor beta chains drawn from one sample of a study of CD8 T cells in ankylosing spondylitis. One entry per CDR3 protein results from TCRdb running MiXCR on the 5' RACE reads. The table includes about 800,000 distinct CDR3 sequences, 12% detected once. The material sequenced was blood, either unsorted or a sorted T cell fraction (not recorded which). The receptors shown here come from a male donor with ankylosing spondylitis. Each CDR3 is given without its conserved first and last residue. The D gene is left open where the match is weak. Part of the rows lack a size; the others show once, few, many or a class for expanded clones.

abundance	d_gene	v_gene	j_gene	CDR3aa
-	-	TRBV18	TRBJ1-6	ASSPGTSNLGPLH
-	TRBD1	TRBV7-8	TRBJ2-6	ASSTQQGYTSGANVLT
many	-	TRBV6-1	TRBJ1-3	ASSAAGYSGNTIY
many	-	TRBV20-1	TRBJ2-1	SADGYEQF
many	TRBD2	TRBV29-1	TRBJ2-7	SVGDYTYEQY
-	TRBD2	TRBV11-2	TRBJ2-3	ASSLGLAGPADTQY
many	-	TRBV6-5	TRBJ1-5	ASSYSSQGMVQPQH
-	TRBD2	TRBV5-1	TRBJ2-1	ASSLDFRAGVVYNEQF
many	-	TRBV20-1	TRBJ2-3	SASNRRLSTDTQY
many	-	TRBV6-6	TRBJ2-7	ASSYSQGLPYEQY
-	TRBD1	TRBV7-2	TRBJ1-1	ASSKPGTGVGTEAF
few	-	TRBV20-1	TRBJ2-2	SARDVGARRTGELF
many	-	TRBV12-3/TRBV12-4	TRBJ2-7	ASSLGTAEYEQY
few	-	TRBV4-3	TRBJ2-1	ASSQAPGTYKF
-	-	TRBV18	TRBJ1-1	ASSPPSQVNTEAF
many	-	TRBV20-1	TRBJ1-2	SASGGVAYGYT
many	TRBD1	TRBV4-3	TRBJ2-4	ASSPTIGTGANIQY
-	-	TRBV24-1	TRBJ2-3	ATSETLGRDRTDTQY
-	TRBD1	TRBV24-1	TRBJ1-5	ATSDPGQGGNQPQH
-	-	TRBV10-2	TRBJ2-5	ASTGGQTQY
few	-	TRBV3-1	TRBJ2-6	ASTDGSGANVLT
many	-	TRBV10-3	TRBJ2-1	AISESRVSEQF
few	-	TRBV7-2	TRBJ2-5	ASSKTAQETQY
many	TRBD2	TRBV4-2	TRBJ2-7	ASSQERGGYSEQY
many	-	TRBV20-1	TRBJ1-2	SARVDSNYGYT
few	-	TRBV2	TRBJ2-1	ASSTLPYNEQF
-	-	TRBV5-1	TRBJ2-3	ASSFGDSSDTQY
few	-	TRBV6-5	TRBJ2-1	ASSYGVAYNEQF
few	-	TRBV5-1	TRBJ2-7	ASSPPQPGEQY
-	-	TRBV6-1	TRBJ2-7	ASIPRGRVNEQY
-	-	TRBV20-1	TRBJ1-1	SADSLKGVNTEAF
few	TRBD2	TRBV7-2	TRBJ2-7	ASSLGTGGIYEQY